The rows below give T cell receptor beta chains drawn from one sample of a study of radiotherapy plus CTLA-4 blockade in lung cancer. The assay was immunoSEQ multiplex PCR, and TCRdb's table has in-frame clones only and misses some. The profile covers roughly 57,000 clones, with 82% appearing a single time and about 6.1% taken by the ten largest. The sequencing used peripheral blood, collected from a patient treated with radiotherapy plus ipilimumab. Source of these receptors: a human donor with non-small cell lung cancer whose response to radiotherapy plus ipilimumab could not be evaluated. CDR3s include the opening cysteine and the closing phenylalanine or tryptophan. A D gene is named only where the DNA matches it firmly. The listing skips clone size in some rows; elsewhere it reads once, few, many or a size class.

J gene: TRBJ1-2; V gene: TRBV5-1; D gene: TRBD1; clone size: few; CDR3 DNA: TGCGCCAGCAGCCAATCTGGACAGGGTGGCTATGGCTACACCTTC; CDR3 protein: CASSQSGQGGYGYTF
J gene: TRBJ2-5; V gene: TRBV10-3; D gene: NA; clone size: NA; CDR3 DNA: TGTGCCATCAGTGACGGCGGCCAAGAGACCCAGTACTTC; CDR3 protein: CAISDGGQETQYF
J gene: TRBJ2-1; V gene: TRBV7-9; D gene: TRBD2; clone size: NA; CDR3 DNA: TGTGCCAGCAGCTCCCCCTCACTAGGGCTAGCGGGAGGGAATGAGCAGTTCTTC; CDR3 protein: CASSSPSLGLAGGNEQFF
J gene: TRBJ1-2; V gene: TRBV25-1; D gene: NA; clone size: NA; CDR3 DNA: TGTGCCAGCAGTGATTCCGGGACTGCCTATGGCTACACCTTC; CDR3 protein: CASSDSGTAYGYTF
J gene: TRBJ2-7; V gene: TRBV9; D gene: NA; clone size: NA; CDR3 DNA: TGTGCCAGCAGCCCTAGGGCGGGCGGTACCTACGAGCAGTACTTC; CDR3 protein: CASSPRAGGTYEQYF
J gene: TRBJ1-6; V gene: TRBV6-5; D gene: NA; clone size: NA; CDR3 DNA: TGTGCCAGCAGTACCAGACAGGTGATTAATTCACCCCTCCACTTT; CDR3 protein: CASSTRQVINSPLHF
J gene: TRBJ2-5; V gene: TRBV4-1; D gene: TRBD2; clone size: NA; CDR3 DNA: TGCGCCAGCAGCCCCTCCCCGGGAGGGCCGGGGAGGACCCAGTACTTC; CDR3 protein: CASSPSPGGPGRTQYF
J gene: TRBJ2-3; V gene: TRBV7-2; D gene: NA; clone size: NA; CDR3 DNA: TGTGCCAGCAGCTTAGTCTCTAGGCAGTATTTT; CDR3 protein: CASSLVSRQYF
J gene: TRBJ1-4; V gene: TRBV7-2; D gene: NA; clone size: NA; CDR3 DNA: TGTGCCAGCAGCAAGAACGAGAGGAAACTGTTTTTT; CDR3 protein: CASSKNERKLFF
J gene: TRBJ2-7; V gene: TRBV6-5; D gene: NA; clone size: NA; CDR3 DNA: TGTGCCAGCAGTTACTCCGGCGGGAACGGAGACGAGCAGTACTTC; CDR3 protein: CASSYSGGNGDEQYF
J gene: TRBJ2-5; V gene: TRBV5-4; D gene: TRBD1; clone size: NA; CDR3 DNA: TGTGCCAGCAGCACACAGGGGGCGGCAGGGGCCCAGTACTTC; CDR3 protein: CASSTQGAAGAQYF
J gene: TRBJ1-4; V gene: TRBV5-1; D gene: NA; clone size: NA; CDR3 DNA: TGCGCCAGCAGCTTGTACGCGCGACAGATTAATGAAAAACTGTTTTTT; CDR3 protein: CASSLYARQINEKLFF
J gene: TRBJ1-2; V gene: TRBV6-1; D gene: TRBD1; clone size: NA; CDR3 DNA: TGTGCCAGCAGTCTTGACCTCGGGACAGGCTATGGCTACACCTTC; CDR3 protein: CASSLDLGTGYGYTF
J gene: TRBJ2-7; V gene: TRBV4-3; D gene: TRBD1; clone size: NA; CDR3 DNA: TGCGCCAGCAGCCCCGGGACAGGGGTTATCGAGCAGTACTTC; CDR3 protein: CASSPGTGVIEQYF
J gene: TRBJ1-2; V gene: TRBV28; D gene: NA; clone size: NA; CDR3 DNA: TGTGCCAGCAGTTTGCAAACCGCCCAACTTTTTTATGGCTACACCTTC; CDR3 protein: CASSLQTAQLFYGYTF
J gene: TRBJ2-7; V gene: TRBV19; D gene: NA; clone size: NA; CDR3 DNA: TGTGCCAGTAGTATTTCGAGAGGGGGGGGCGAGCAGTACTTC; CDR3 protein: CASSISRGGGEQYF
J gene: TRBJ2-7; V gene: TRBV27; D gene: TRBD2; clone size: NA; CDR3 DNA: TGTGCCAGCAGTTTACGGCTAGCGGGAGGGCCCAACTCCTACGAGCAGTACTTC; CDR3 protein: CASSLRLAGGPNSYEQYF
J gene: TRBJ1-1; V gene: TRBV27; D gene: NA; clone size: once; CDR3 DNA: TGTGCCAGCAGTTTTAGGCAGGGGTTGGTTGAAGCTTTCTTT; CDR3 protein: CASSFRQGLVEAFF
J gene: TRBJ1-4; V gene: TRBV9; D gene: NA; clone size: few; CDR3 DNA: TGTGCCAGCAGCGTCGCAGGGTCGAGGGAAAAACTGTTTTTT; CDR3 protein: CASSVAGSREKLFF
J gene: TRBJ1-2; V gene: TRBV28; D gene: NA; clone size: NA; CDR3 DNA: TGTGCCAGCAGTTTCGAGCTACTATATGGCTACACCTTC; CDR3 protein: CASSFELLYGYTF
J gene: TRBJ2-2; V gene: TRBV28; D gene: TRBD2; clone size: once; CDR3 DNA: TGTGCCAGCAGTTTATCTCTCGGACTAGTGGGTCCCACCGGGGAGCTGTTTTTT; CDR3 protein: CASSLSLGLVGPTGELFF
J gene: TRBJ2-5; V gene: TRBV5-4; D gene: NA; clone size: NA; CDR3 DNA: TGTGCCAGCAGCTTGAGTCGGGGGCAAGAGACCCAGTACTTC; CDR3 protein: CASSLSRGQETQYF
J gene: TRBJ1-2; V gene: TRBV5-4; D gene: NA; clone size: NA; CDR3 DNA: TGTGCCAGCAGCTTGGCCGGACAGTCCCTCTATGGCTACACCTTC; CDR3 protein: CASSLAGQSLYGYTF
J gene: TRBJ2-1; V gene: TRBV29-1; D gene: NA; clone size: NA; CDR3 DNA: TGCAGCGTTGAAGACCCGAGCGTCGCGCAGTTCTTC; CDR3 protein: CSVEDPSVAQFF
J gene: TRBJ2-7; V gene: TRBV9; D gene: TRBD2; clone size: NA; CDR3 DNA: TGTGCCAGCAGCGGCACCGGGACTACATACGAGCAGTACTTC; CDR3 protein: CASSGTGTTYEQYF
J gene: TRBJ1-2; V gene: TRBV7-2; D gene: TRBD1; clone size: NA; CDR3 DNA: TGTGCCAGCAGCGACCGGGACAGGCCAAGCTATGGCTACACCTTC; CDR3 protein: CASSDRDRPSYGYTF
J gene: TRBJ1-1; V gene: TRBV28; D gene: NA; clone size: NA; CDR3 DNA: TGTGCCAGCAGTGGACTAGGGGTGGGGGCTTTCTTT; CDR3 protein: CASSGLGVGAFF
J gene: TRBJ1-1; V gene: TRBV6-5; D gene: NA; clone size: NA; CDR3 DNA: TGTGCCAGCAGTTACTCGGGCACCATGAACACTGAAGCTTTCTTT; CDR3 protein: CASSYSGTMNTEAFF
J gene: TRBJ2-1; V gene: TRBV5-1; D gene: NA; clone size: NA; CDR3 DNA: TGCGCCAGCAGCGAGGGTGGTAATGAGCAGTTCTTC; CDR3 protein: CASSEGGNEQFF
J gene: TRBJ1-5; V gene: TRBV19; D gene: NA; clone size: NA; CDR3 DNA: TGTGCCAGTAGTATCAGGGGCGCCGATCAGCCCCAGCATTTT; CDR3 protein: CASSIRGADQPQHF
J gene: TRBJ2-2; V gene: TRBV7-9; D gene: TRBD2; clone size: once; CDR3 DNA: TGTGCCAGCCTTGCGGGGGGGAACACCGGGGAGCTGTTTTTT; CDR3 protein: CASLAGGNTGELFF
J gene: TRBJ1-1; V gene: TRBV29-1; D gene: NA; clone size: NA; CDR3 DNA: TGCAGCGCCCACCTCGACAGAGCTCTCATGAACACTGAAGCTTTCTTT; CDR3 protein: CSAHLDRALMNTEAFF
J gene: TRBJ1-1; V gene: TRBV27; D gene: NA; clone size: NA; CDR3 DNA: TGTGCCAGCAGTGCCCACAGAGTGAACACTGAAGCTTTCTTT; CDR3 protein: CASSAHRVNTEAFF
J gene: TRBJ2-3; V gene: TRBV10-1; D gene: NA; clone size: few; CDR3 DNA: TGCGCCAGCAGTGCTACGAACAGGGCCACAGATACGCAGTATTTT; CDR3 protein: CASSATNRATDTQYF
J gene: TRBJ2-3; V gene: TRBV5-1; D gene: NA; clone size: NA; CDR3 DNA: TGCGCCAGCAGCTTGAGCCGTGGTCGTCCCACAGATACGCAGTATTTT; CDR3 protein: CASSLSRGRPTDTQYF
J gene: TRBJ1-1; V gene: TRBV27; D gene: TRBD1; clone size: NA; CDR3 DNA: TGTGCCAGCAGTTTCGACAGGGGCACTGAAGCTTTCTTT; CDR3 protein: CASSFDRGTEAFF